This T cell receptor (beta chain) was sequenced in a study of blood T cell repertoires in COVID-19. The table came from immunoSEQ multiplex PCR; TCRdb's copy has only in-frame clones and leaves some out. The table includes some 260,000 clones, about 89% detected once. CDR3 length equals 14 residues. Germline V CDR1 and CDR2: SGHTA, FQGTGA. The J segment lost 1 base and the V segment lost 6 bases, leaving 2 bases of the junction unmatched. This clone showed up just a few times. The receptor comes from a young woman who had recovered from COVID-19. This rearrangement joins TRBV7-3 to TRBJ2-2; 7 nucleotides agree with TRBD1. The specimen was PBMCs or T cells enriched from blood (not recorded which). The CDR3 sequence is CASRPGGNTGELFF. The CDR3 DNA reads TGTGCCAGCAGGCCAGGGGGGAACACCGGGGAGCTGTTTTTT.